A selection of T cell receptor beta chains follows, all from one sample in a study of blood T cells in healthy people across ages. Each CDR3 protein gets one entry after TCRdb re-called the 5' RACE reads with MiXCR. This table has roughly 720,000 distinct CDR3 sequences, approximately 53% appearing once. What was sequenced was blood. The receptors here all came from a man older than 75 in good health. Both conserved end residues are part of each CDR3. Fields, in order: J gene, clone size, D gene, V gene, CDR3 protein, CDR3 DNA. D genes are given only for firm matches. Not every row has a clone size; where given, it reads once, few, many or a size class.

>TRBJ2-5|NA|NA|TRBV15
CATSRRFEGETQYF
TGTGCCACCAGCCGCCGTTTTGAGGGGGAGACCCAGTACTTC
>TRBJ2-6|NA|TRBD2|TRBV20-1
CSASSGRAAGANVLTF
TGCAGTGCCTCTAGCGGGAGGGCAGCCGGGGCCAACGTCCTGACTTTC
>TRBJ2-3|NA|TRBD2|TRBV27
CASSRVMTSGRAPDTQYF
TGTGCCAGCAGCAGGGTTATGACTAGCGGGAGGGCCCCAGATACGCAGTATTTT
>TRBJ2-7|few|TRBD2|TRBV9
CASSVDSGAKDEQYF
TGTGCCAGCAGCGTTGATAGCGGGGCGAAGGACGAGCAGTACTTC
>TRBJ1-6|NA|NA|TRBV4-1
CASSQAMERDSPLHF
TGCGCCAGCAGCCAAGCCATGGAGAGGGATTCACCCCTCCACTTT
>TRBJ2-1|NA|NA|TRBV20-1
CSARDMVLTAYNEQFF
TGCAGTGCTAGAGATATGGTGCTAACGGCCTACAATGAGCAGTTCTTC
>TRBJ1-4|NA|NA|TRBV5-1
CASSLSGANEKLFF
TGCGCCAGCAGCTTGTCCGGGGCTAATGAAAAACTGTTTTTT
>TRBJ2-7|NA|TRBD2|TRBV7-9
CASSHSSGTSGISSYEQYF
TGTGCCAGCAGCCACAGCTCCGGGACTAGCGGGATCAGCTCCTACGAGCAGTACTTC
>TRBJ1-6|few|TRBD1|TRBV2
CASSEEGTGSSPLHF
TGTGCCAGCAGTGAAGAAGGGACAGGGAGCTCACCCCTCCACTTT
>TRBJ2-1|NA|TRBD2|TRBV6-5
CASSSLAGVFNEQFF
TGTGCCAGCAGCAGCCTAGCGGGAGTGTTTAATGAGCAGTTCTTC
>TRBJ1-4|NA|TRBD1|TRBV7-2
CASSSGGLGEKLFF
TGTGCCAGCAGCTCAGGGGGCCTGGGGGAAAAACTGTTTTTT
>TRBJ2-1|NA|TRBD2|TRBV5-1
CASSVELAGMQFF
TGCGCCAGCAGCGTGGAGCTAGCGGGAATGCAGTTCTTC
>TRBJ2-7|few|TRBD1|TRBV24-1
CATSEWTGHAYEQYF
TGTGCCACCAGTGAGTGGACAGGCCATGCCTACGAGCAGTACTTC
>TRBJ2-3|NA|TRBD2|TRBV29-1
CSVRGGVDTQYF
TGCAGCGTTCGCGGGGGGGTAGATACGCAGTATTTT
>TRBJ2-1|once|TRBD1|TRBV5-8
CASNRGPVQFF
TGTGCCAGCAACAGGGGACCGGTGCAGTTCTTC
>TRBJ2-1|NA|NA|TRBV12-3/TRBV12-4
CASSFLGKSEQFF
TGTGCCAGCAGTTTCTTAGGGAAATCGGAGCAGTTCTTC
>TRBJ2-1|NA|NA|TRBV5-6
CASSYGEGEQFF
TGTGCCAGCAGCTACGGTGAGGGGGAGCAGTTCTTC
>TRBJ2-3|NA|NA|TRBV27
CASSWGARSLHRYAYF
TGTGCCAGCAGCTGGGGCGCAAGAAGCTTGCACAGATACGCGTATTTT
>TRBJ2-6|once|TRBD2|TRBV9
CASSVGGLAGYSGANVLTF
TGTGCCAGCAGCGTGGGTGGACTAGCGGGGTACTCTGGGGCCAACGTCCTGACTTTC
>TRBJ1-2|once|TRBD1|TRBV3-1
CASSPDRTGRYGYTF
TGTGCCAGCAGCCCCGACAGGACAGGGAGGTATGGCTACACCTTC
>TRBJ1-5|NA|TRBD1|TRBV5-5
CASSLGPTGGDQPQHF
TGTGCCAGCAGCTTGGGACCGACAGGGGGGGATCAGCCCCAGCATTTT
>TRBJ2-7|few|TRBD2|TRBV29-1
CSVFPGGSEQYF
TGCAGCGTTTTCCCCGGCGGGAGTGAGCAGTACTTC
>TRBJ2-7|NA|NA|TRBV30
CAWSWGAPYEQYF
TGTGCCTGGAGTTGGGGGGCTCCCTACGAGCAGTACTTC
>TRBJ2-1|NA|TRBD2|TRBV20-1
CSARNDGGVSYNEQFF
TGCAGTGCTAGAAATGATGGGGGGGTCTCCTACAATGAGCAGTTCTTC
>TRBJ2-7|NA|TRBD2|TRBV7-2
CASSLSAGRPTGEQYF
TGTGCCAGCAGCTTATCCGCCGGGAGGCCGACGGGCGAGCAGTACTTC
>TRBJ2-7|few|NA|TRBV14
CASSHPDSYEQYF
TGTGCCAGCAGCCACCCTGACTCCTACGAGCAGTACTTC
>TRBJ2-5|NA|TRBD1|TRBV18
CASSPFETGSQETQYF
TGTGCCAGCTCACCTTTTGAGACAGGGAGCCAAGAGACCCAGTACTTC
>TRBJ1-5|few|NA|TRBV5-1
CASSLGGMGNQPQHF
TGCGCCAGCAGCTTGGGTGGAATGGGCAATCAGCCCCAGCATTTT
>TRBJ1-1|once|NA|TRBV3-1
CASSQALPNTEAFF
TGTGCCAGCAGCCAAGCCCTTCCGAACACTGAAGCTTTCTTT
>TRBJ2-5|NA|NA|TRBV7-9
CASSFTSAGTLGKTQYF
TGTGCCAGCAGCTTTACCTCCGCGGGGACCCTTGGAAAGACCCAGTACTTC
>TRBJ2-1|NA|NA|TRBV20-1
CSARASRLHMFNEQFF
TGCAGTGCTAGAGCTTCCCGCCTCCACATGTTCAATGAGCAGTTCTTC
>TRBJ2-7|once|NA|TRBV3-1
CASSQSEGGAYEQYF
TGTGCCAGCAGCCAATCGGAAGGCGGGGCTTACGAGCAGTACTTC
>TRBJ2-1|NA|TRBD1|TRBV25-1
CASRAGTGEFF
TGTGCCAGCAGAGCCGGGACAGGGGAGTTCTTC
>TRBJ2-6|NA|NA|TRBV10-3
CAISPTGANVLTF
TGTGCCATCAGCCCCACTGGGGCCAACGTCCTGACTTTC
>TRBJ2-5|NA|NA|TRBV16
CASSQLGRGDSEQYF
TGTGCCAGCAGCCAATTGGGCAGGGGAGACAGTGAGCAGTACTTC
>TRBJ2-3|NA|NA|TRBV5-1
CASSSAGGGADTQYF
TGCGCCAGCAGCTCCGCGGGCGGCGGAGCAGATACGCAGTATTTT
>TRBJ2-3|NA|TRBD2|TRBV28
CASSSSSGTSGGLTDTQYF
TGTGCCAGCAGTTCAAGCTCCGGGACTAGCGGGGGGCTGACAGATACGCAGTATTTT
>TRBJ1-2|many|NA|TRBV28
CASSSDSNYGYTF
TGTGCCAGCAGCTCGGACAGCAACTATGGCTACACCTTC
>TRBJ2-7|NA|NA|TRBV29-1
CSVEDNQDEQYF
TGCAGCGTTGAAGATAACCAGGACGAGCAGTACTTC
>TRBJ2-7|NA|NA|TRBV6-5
CASSYSRKEGEQYF
TGTGCCAGCAGTTACTCTAGGAAGGAGGGAGAGCAGTACTTC
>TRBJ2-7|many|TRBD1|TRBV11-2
CASSTGQGAAAPYEQYF
TGTGCCAGCAGCACCGGACAGGGAGCCGCAGCGCCCTACGAGCAGTACTTC
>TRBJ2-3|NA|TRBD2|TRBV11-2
CASSLSGSGNRYAYF
TGTGCCAGCAGCCTCTCGGGTAGCGGGAACAGATACGCGTATTTT
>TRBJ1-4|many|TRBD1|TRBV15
CATSRARDRGHPNEKLFF
TGTGCCACCAGCAGGGCCCGGGACAGGGGGCACCCTAATGAAAAACTGTTTTTT
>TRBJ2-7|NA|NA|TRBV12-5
CASGSPGETPYF
TGTGCTAGTGGTTCCCCGGGAGAGACCCCGTACTTC
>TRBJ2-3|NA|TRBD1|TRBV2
CASRDRQGALDTQYF
TGTGCCAGCAGGGATAGACAGGGGGCTCTAGATACGCAGTATTTT
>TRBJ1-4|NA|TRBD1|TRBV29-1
CSVEYRQGASGEKLFF
TGCAGCGTTGAATATCGACAGGGGGCAAGCGGTGAAAAACTGTTTTTT
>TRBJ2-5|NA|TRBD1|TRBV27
CASSHRDRPLGETQYF
TGTGCCAGCAGTCACCGGGACAGACCCCTTGGAGAGACCCAGTACTTC
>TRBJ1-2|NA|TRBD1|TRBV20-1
CSASRLGQGAISYGYTF
TGCAGTGCTAGCCGCCTGGGACAGGGGGCCATAAGCTATGGCTACACCTTC
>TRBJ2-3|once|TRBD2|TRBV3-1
CASSQSGGPSTDTQYF
TGTGCCAGCAGCCAGTCGGGAGGCCCAAGCACAGATACGCAGTATTTT
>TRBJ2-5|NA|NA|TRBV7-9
CASSSRWTARVGETQYF
TGTGCCAGCAGCAGCCGCTGGACAGCGCGGGTGGGGGAGACCCAGTACTTC
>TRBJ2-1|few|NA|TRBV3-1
CASQEGANEQFF
TGTGCCAGTCAGGAGGGGGCGAATGAGCAGTTCTTC
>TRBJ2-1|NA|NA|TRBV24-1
CATSESVGQGNYNEQFF
TGTGCCACCAGTGAATCCGTCGGGCAGGGGAACTACAATGAGCAGTTCTTC
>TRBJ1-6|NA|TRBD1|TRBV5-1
CASSLRNRGRSPLHF
TGCGCCAGCAGCTTGAGGAACAGGGGACGATCACCCCTCCACTTT
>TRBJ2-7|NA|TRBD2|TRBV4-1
CASSRSTSGASYEQYF
TGCGCCAGCAGCCGGAGCACTAGCGGCGCCTCCTACGAGCAGTACTTC
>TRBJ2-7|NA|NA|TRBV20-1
CSARETGGKYEQYF
TGCAGTGCTAGAGAGACTGGGGGCAAGTACGAGCAGTACTTC
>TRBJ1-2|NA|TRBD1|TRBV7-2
CASSLPGQVKDTF
TGTGCCAGCAGCTTACCGGGACAGGTAAAGGACACCTTC
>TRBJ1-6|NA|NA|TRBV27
CASSLDRSNSPLHF
TGTGCCAGCAGCCTTGACAGAAGCAATTCGCCCCTCCACTTT
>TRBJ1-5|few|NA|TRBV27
CASGGGNQPQHF
TGTGCCAGCGGCGGCGGCAATCAGCCCCAGCATTTT
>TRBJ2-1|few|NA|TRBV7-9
CASSPRTRNEQFF
TGTGCCAGCAGCCCCCGGACTCGGAATGAGCAGTTCTTC